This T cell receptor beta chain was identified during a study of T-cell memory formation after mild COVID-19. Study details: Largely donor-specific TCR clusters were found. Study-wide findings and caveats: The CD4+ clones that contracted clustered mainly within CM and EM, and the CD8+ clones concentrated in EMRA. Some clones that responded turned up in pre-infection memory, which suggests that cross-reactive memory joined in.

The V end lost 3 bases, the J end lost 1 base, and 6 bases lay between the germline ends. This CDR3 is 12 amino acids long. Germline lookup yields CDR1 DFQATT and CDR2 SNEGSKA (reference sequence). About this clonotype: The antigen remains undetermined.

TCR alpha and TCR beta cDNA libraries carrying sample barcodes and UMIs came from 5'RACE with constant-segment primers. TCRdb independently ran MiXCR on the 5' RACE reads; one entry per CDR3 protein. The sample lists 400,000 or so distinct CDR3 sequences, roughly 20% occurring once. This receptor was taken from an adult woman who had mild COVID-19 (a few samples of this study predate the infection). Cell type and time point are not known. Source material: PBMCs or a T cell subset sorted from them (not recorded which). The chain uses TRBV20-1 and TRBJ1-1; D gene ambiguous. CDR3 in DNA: TGCAGTGCTAGGGCAGCGAACACTGAAGCTTTCTTT. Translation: CSARAANTEAFF.